This passage covers 15 T cell receptor beta chains from one sample sequenced in a study of T-cell memory formation after mild COVID-19. TCRdb analysed the 5' RACE reads with MiXCR anew, one entry per CDR3 protein. The repertoire has some 190,000 distinct CDR3 sequences, 16% of them found once; the top ten carry approximately 2.2%. Sequencing was done on a sample of PBMCs or a T cell subset sorted from them (not recorded which). These TCRs come from an adult woman who had mild COVID-19 (a few samples of this study predate the infection). Cell type and time point are not known.

This clonotype was seen at least ten times. The gene calls are TRBV7-8 and TRBJ2-3; 8 bases are shared with TRBD2. Germline assignment: CDR1 SGHVS and CDR2 FQNEAQ. The V and J ends lost 5 bases and 5 bases, in that order; junction bases with no gene match: 15. This CDR3 contains 17 residues. The DNA for the CDR3 is TGTGCCAGCAGCCCATCAAGTACGGGGGGGCCCGGAGATACGCAGTATTTT. Protein sequence: CASSPSSTGGPGDTQYF. Combining the CDR3 with reference TRBV7-8 and TRBJ2-3 gives the whole variable domain GAGVSQSPRYKVAKRGQDVALRCDPISGHVSLFWYQQALGQGPEFLTYFQNEAQLDKSGLPSDRFFAERPEGSVSTLKIQRTQQEDSAVYLCASSPSSTGGPGDTQYFGPGTRLTVL.

This clonotype was observed a handful of times. The chain is built from TRBV7-2 and TRBJ2-3; D may be TRBD2 (6 bases). Germline CDR1 reads SGHTA; CDR2 reads FQGNSA. This CDR3 is built from 15 residues. Trimming stripped 5 bases from V and 5 bases from J, with 17 bases between. This CDR3 reads CASSQMGGGIDTQYF. CDR3 nucleotide sequence: TGTGCCAGCAGCCAGATGGGGGGAGGAATAGATACGCAGTATTTT.

The chain links TRBV5-1 to TRBJ1-1; perhaps TRBD1 as D (5 bases). Germline assignment: CDR1 SGHRS and CDR2 YFSETQ. V gave up 7 bases and J gave up 1 base, with 20 bases separating them. This CDR3 spans 16 amino acids. The CDR3 loop is CASASGDRKKNTEAFF. DNA of the CDR3: TGCGCCAGCGCGTCCGGAGACAGAAAAAAGAACACTGAAGCTTTCTTT.

This clonotype was found many times. The rearrangement joins TRBV7-3 to TRBJ2-1, with D perhaps assigned TRBD1 or TRBD2 (6 bases each). CDR1 SGHTA and CDR2 FQGTGA come from the germline V gene. CDR3 size: 14 residues. The V and J ends lost 5 bases and 2 bases respectively, with 10 bases between them. This CDR3 reads CASSRGGTYNEQFF. The CDR3 DNA reads TGTGCCAGCAGCCGAGGGGGGACCTACAATGAGCAGTTCTTC.

This clonotype has just a few counts. The chain uses TRBV24-1 and TRBJ2-2; D possibly corresponds to TRBD1 (5 bases). The V and J ends lost 3 bases and 5 bases respectively, with 9 bases between them. Germline V gene sequence: CDR1 KGHDR, CDR2 SFDVKD. This CDR3 contains 14 residues. The CDR3 spells CATSDPGKTGELFF. CDR3 nucleotides: TGTGCCACCAGTGATCCAGGGAAAACCGGGGAGCTGTTTTTT.

This clonotype was picked up a small number of times. A read error may produce the germline difference seen at one junction end. The V call is TRBV25-1, the J call TRBJ2-3; 9 bases align to TRBD2. CDR1 is MGHDK, CDR2 SYGVNS, per germline. This CDR3 has 16 amino acids. CDR3: CDSSEWGSGSSDTQYF. Written as DNA, the CDR3 is TGTGACAGCAGTGAATGGGGTAGCGGGAGTTCAGATACGCAGTATTTT.

The chain recombines TRBV20-1 with TRBJ1-2; D gene unclear. CDR3 length equals 13 residues. The germline V and J ends were trimmed by 5 bases and 0 bases, with 10 bases remaining between them. Germline loops: CDR1 DFQATT, CDR2 SNEGSKA (reference sequence). The CDR3 is CSAPDLSNYGYTF. The CDR3 DNA follows: TGCAGTGCTCCTGACTTATCTAACTATGGCTACACCTTC.

The chain is built from TRBV4-2 and TRBJ1-2, with a weak D call TRBD1 (5 bases). The CDR3 sequence is 15 residues long. V was trimmed by 4 bases and J by 7 bases, leaving 19 bases between them. The V gene's germline CDR1 is LGHNA and CDR2 YNFKEQ. The CDR3 sequence is CASSPRQMGTGGYTF. The DNA for the CDR3 is TGTGCCAGCAGCCCCCGACAGATGGGGACGGGTGGCTACACCTTC.

The CDR3 protein is CASSQDRWGGYEQYF. Written as DNA, the CDR3 is TGCGCCAGCAGCCAAGATCGGTGGGGGGGCTACGAGCAGTACTTC. The chain joins TRBV4-3 to TRBJ2-7; 7 nucleotides agree with TRBD2. This CDR3 comprises 15 residues. Germline trimming cut 0 bases from V and 3 bases from J; bases unmatched to any gene: 5. Germline loops: CDR1 LGHNA, CDR2 YSLEER.

This clonotype was recorded many times. The chain links TRBV7-9 to TRBJ1-1; D is uncertain. V lost 1 base, J lost 1 base, and 4 bases lay in between. The CDR3 contains 13 residues. CDR1 is SEHNR, CDR2 FQNEAQ, per germline (reference sequence). In DNA form, the CDR3 reads TGTGCCAGCAGCTTAGAGCAGAACACTGAAGCTTTCTTT. Translation gives CASSLEQNTEAFF.

This chain uses TRBV12-3 or TRBV12-4 with TRBJ2-7; TRBD1 matches 9 bases. V shed 2 bases and J 6 bases; nucleotides not matched to a gene: 5. The CDR3 has 14 residues. The CDR3 coding sequence is TGTGCCAGCAGTTTACTGGACAGGGGTAGCGAGCAGTACTTC. Amino acids: CASSLLDRGSEQYF.

On this clonotype itself: The final CDR3 position lacks the conserved phenylalanine or tryptophan, pointing to a likely read error. The CDR3 region is CASSLSPGTGDYGYTL. CDR3 sequence (DNA): TGTGCCAGCAGCTTAAGTCCAGGGACGGGAGACTATGGCTACACCTTA. The chain carries TRBV7-3 and TRBJ1-2, with TRBD1 as a possible D gene (5 bases). Looked up from germline, CDR1 is SGHTA and CDR2 is FQGTGA. The CDR3 is 16 amino acids. V was pared by 1 base and J by 3 bases, with 15 bases between.

This clonotype has just a few counts. The chain couples TRBV7-6 to TRBJ2-3, with D possibly TRBD2 on 6 matching bases. The CDR3 length is 15 residues. Trimming left V 0 bases short and J 6 bases short, with 13 bases between. Germline V gives CDR1 SGHVS, CDR2 FNYEAQ. The CDR3 nucleotides are TGTGCCAGCAGCTTAGCGCTAGCGCCATCGGATACGCAGTATTTT. Its translation is CASSLALAPSDTQYF.

The chain combines TRBV7-2 with TRBJ1-4, with unresolved D. V dropped 2 bases and J dropped 0 bases, with 7 bases sitting between them. The CDR3 loop spans 15 amino acids. CDR1 and CDR2 from the germline V gene are SGHTA and FQGNSA. In DNA, the CDR3 is TGTGCCAGCAGCTTATATTCTGCAACTAATGAAAAACTGTTTTTT. This gives the protein CASSLYSATNEKLFF.

In its sample, this clonotype was seen a few times. This sequence joins TRBV4-3 and TRBJ2-3, with TRBD1 matching 8 bases. The CDR3 totals 24 residues. Trimming at V came to 6 bases and at J to 4 bases, leaving 36 bases not matched to a gene. Germline CDR1 reads LGHNA; CDR2 reads YSLEER. As DNA, the CDR3 is TGCGCCAGCAGTCGCCTTAAGGGGCAGGGGGCTACAGGTCGGGCCGAAGTCCCACCAGATACGCAGTATTTT. Protein product: CASSRLKGQGATGRAEVPPDTQYF.